One sample yielded the 18 T cell receptor beta chains listed below, sequenced in a study of T-cell memory formation after mild COVID-19. TCRdb recomputed calls from the 5' RACE reads with MiXCR, one row per CDR3 protein. The data contain 250,000 to 400,000 distinct CDR3 sequences, around an eighth of them singletons. The sample consisted of PBMCs or a T cell subset sorted from them (not recorded which). The receptors come from a man in his late teens or twenties who had mild COVID-19 (a few samples of this study predate the infection). Cell type and time point are not known.

This clonotype was seen only a few times. The chain combines TRBV29-1 with TRBJ2-3; 7 bases map to TRBD1. Looked up from germline, CDR1 is SQVTM and CDR2 is ANQGSEA. The ends lost 6 bases at V and 1 base at J; junction bases unmatched: 4. The CDR3 spans 13 residues. CDR3 sequence (DNA): TGCAGCGTCGGGACAGAACGCACAGATACGCAGTATTTT. Translation gives CSVGTERTDTQYF.

This clonotype has a handful of counts. The rearrangement joins TRBV11-2 to TRBJ2-2; a possible D gene is TRBD1 (5 bases). The CDR3 runs 16 residues. Germline lookup yields CDR1 SGHAT and CDR2 FQNNGV. V was cut by 7 bases and J by 4 bases, with 19 bases left in between. The CDR3 is CASNQGGQELTGELFF. CDR3 sequence (DNA): TGTGCCAGCAACCAGGGTGGGCAGGAGCTCACCGGGGAGCTGTTTTTT. The full variable domain, in which reference TRBV11-2 and TRBJ2-2 provide the parts outside the CDR3, is EAGVAQSPRYKIIEKRQSVAFWCNPISGHATLYWYQQILGQGPKLLIQFQNNGVVDDSQLPKDRFSAERLKGVDSTLKIQPAKLEDSAVYLCASNQGGQELTGELFFGEGSRLTVL.

V usage is TRBV5-1 and J usage is TRBJ2-5, with TRBD1 matching over 8 bases. The CDR3 totals 15 residues. V lost 0 bases and J lost 3; bases outside the gene matches: 4. Germline assignment: CDR1 SGHRS and CDR2 YFSETQ. The CDR3 DNA is TGCGCCAGCAGCTTGGCTCAGGGGGCCGAAGAGACCCAGTACTTC. Translated: CASSLAQGAEETQYF.

This clonotype was counted at least ten times. This CDR3 is CASSRWGPTDTQYF. The CDR3 nucleotides read TGTGCCAGCAGCAGATGGGGCCCCACAGATACGCAGTATTTT. The chain carries TRBV7-2 and TRBJ2-3, with a possible D match to TRBD1 (5 bases). Germline V gene lookup returns CDR1 SGHTA and CDR2 FQGNSA. V lost 5 bases to trimming and J lost 2 bases, with 11 bases between them. This CDR3 has 14 residues.

CDR3 bases: TGTGCCACCAGTGATTCCAGACTAGCGGGGGGCCATAACAATGAGCAGTTCTTC. Amino acid sequence: CATSDSRLAGGHNNEQFF. The V and J genes are TRBV24-1 and TRBJ2-1; 13 bases agree with TRBD2. J was trimmed by 5 bases and V by 2 bases; bases with no gene match: 8. Germline V gene sequence: CDR1 KGHDR, CDR2 SFDVKD. The CDR3 extends over 18 amino acids.

This clonotype was counted a few times. The rearrangement uses TRBV7-3 and TRBJ2-7; possible D gene TRBD2, 5 bases. The V and J ends lost 7 bases and 2 bases respectively, with 12 bases between them. Germline CDR1 is SGHTA and CDR2 is FQGTGA. This CDR3 is built from 13 residues. CDR3 nucleotide sequence: TGTGCCAGCACCCCCCGGGGTCCCTACGAGCAGTACGTC. Protein: CASTPRGPYEQYV.

The rearrangement joins TRBV29-1 to TRBJ1-2, with D possibly being TRBD1 (5 bases). The germline V and J ends were trimmed by 7 bases and 1 base, with 13 bases remaining between them. Germline assignment: CDR1 SQVTM and CDR2 ANQGSEA. The CDR3 is made up of 13 amino acids. In DNA, the CDR3 is TGCAGCGGGAGGGACCGCTATAACTATGGCTACACCTTC. This codes for CSGRDRYNYGYTF.

V and J are TRBV7-6 and TRBJ2-2; TRBD1 is a possible D gene (5 bases). CDR1 SGHVS and CDR2 FNYEAQ come from the germline V gene. This CDR3 region has 16 residues. The ends were cut back, 6 bases at V and 1 base at J, with 15 bases in the middle. The chain's CDR3 is CASRNVGQGNTGELFF. The CDR3, as DNA: TGTGCCAGCAGAAACGTGGGGCAGGGGAACACCGGGGAGCTGTTTTTT.

This clonotype was found a few times. This rearrangement joins TRBV5-5 to TRBJ2-5; 8 nucleotides match TRBD2. With 0 bases clipped from V and 1 base from J, the junction kept 14 bases outside the gene matches. Germline lookup yields CDR1 SGHKS and CDR2 YYEKEE (reference sequence). This CDR3 is built from 19 residues. The CDR3 reads CASSLVRGALEFGQETQYF. The CDR3, as DNA: TGTGCCAGCAGCTTGGTGCGGGGGGCGCTGGAATTCGGCCAAGAGACCCAGTACTTC. The whole variable domain, filled in from reference TRBV5-5 and TRBJ2-5, reads DAGVTQSPTHLIKTRGQQVTLRCSPISGHKSVSWYQQVLGQGPQFIFQYYEKEERGRGNFPDRFSARQFPNYSSELNVNALLLGDSALYLCASSLVRGALEFGQETQYFGPGTRLLVL.

This clonotype was counted ten times or more. The V call is TRBV5-1, the J call TRBJ1-1; D unclear. Germline V gives CDR1 SGHRS, CDR2 YFSETQ. The V end lost 2 bases, the J end lost 1 base, and 6 bases lay between the germline ends. This CDR3 spans 13 amino acids. The CDR3 DNA follows: TGCGCCAGCAGCTTATGGGAGAACACTGAAGCTTTCTTT. It is translated as CASSLWENTEAFF.

The genes are TRBV4-1 and TRBJ1-1; D may be TRBD1 (5 bases). The CDR3 contains 16 residues. Trimming removed 4 bases from V and 4 bases from J, with 19 bases in between. Germline V gene lookup returns CDR1 MGHRA and CDR2 YSYEKL. The CDR3 coding sequence is TGCGCCAGCAGCCGCGGGGATGGGGCGGTGAGCACTGAAGCTTTCTTT. Translation gives CASSRGDGAVSTEAFF.

The V call is TRBV4-2, the J call TRBJ2-1; 7 positions match TRBD2. This CDR3 is built from 14 residues. In germline, CDR1 is LGHNA, CDR2 YNFKEQ. The junction had 3 bases not matched to a gene; V was cut back by 4 bases and J by 3 bases. The CDR3 DNA reads TGTGCCAGCAGCCTGAGCGGGGACTACAATGAGCAGTTCTTC. As protein: CASSLSGDYNEQFF.

In its sample, this clonotype was seen a few times. The gene calls are TRBV5-1 and TRBJ2-3, with unresolved D. Germline lookup yields CDR1 SGHRS and CDR2 YFSETQ. The CDR3 is 15 amino acids. Trimming stripped 3 bases from V and 0 bases from J, with 11 bases between. In nucleotides, the CDR3 is TGCGCCAGCAGCTGGGAAGATCTAAGCACAGATACGCAGTATTTT. This sequence encodes CASSWEDLSTDTQYF.

This clonotype was recorded at least ten times. CDR3 residues: CASSPTRAGNTQYF. CDR3 coding DNA: TGTGCCAGCAGCCCGACGAGGGCGGGCAATACGCAGTATTTT. The chain carries TRBV7-2 and TRBJ2-3; possibly TRBD2 for D (5 bases). The germline V gene encodes CDR1 SGHTA and CDR2 FQGNSA. V was cut by 5 bases and J by 7 bases, with 16 bases left in between. The length of the CDR3 is 14 residues.

This clonotype was counted a few times. The junction departs from germline at one end; a sequencing error may be responsible. The chain recombines TRBV5-1 with TRBJ2-7; 12 positions agree with TRBD1. This CDR3 has 14 residues. The germline V gene has CDR1 SGHRS and CDR2 YFSETQ. As DNA, the CDR3 is TGCGCCAGCAGCGTAGGGACAGGGGGCGTTGAGCAGTGCTTC. Protein product: CASSVGTGGVEQCF.

Concerning this clonotype itself: This may be a read error: a much more frequent sequence differs by one nucleotide. The CDR3 does not end in the conserved phenylalanine or tryptophan, so this is likely a read error. The V gene is TRBV12-3 or TRBV12-4, the J gene TRBJ2-3, with 9 positions matching TRBD2. The CDR3 covers 15 residues. J lost 1 base, V lost 4 bases, and 3 bases had no gene match. The CDR3 reads CASSSVAGGTDTQYI. CDR3 in DNA: TGTGCCAGCAGTTCAGTAGCGGGGGGCACAGATACGCAGTATATT.

The table lists this clonotype with a few counts. This chain connects TRBV5-1 to TRBJ1-6, with a possible D match to TRBD1 (5 bases). V was clipped by 2 bases and J by 8 bases, with 11 bases between them. The CDR3 is 14 amino acids. Germline loops: CDR1 SGHRS, CDR2 YFSETQ. The CDR3 DNA is TGCGCCAGCAGCTTAGGACAAAAGGATTCACCCCTCCACTTT. Its translation is CASSLGQKDSPLHF.

The V and J genes are TRBV7-9 and TRBJ2-2, with TRBD2 matching 7 bases. Germline CDR1 and CDR2: SEHNR and FQNEAQ (reference sequence). This CDR3 is built from 17 residues. Trimming cost V 1 base and J 6 bases; bases outside gene matches: 11. The CDR3 DNA reads TGTGCCAGCAGCTTAGACCCTTGGAGTAGCGGGTCCGGGGAGCTGTTTTTT. This codes for CASSLDPWSSGSGELFF.